The clone carrying this T cell receptor (beta chain) came up many times. As yet, its antigen is unknown. The data stem from a study of T cell repertoires in cytomegalovirus infection. Across the whole study: Signatures in public TCR beta sequences pointed to both CMV infection and matching HLA type.

TCRdb called the reads again in MiXCR, with one record for every CDR3 protein. The sample has 300,000 to 450,000 distinct CDR3 sequences; less than 20% are singletons. Germline V gene sequence: CDR1 SEHNR, CDR2 FQNEAQ (reference sequence). V was clipped by 1 base and J by 3 bases, with 13 bases between them. The CDR3 has 16 residues. Study outcomes and limitations: Ex vivo responses were dominated by HLA-C-restricted CMV-specific TCR beta clonotypes.

This receptor was taken from a human donor in good health (CMV status not recorded). Some clones in this sample may be carry-over from other donors' samples. Material for sequencing was PBMCs. The chain joins TRBV7-9 to TRBJ1-5; D might be TRBD1 (5 bases). CDR3 bases: TGTGCCAGCAGCTTAGGGGCAGGGAGCCCCAATCAGCCCCAGCATTTT. Encoded protein: CASSLGAGSPNQPQHF.